Each of the 14 T cell receptor beta chains below was sequenced from the same sample in a study of metastatic and nonmetastatic thyroid tumors. TCRdb reassembled clones from the PCR reads with MiXCR. The sample records roughly 61,000 clones, approximately 4% being singletons. Ahead of thyroid surgery, no patient had received treatment of any kind. The sequenced sample consisted of blood. The receptors originated from a female donor with papillary thyroid cancer or a benign thyroid nodule (not recorded which). Some clones in this sample may be carry-over from other donors' samples.

This clone was counted many times. V and J are TRBV7-2 and TRBJ1-5, with D possibly matching TRBD1 (6 bases). Trimming removed 1 base from V and 10 bases from J, with 8 bases in between. This CDR3 spans 12 amino acids. Germline lookup yields CDR1 SGHTA and CDR2 FQGNSA. The CDR3 loop is CASSLEQGPQHF. CDR3 sequence (DNA): TGTGCCAGCAGCTTAGAACAGGGCCCCCAGCATTTT.

The genes are TRBV5-1 and TRBJ2-5; no clear D. CDR3 length equals 14 residues. In germline, CDR1 is SGHRS, CDR2 YFSETQ. Trimming removed 2 bases from V and 4 bases from J, with 12 bases in between. The CDR3: CASSLPPVGETQYF. The CDR3 DNA reads as TGCGCCAGCAGCTTACCCCCCGTGGGAGAGACCCAGTACTTC.

This clone has ten or more counts. CDR3 residues: CASSSPEGADTQYF. CDR3 sequence (DNA): TGCGCCAGCAGCTCGCCTGAGGGGGCTGATACGCAGTATTTT. The genes are TRBV5-1 and TRBJ2-3; 7 nucleotides line up with TRBD1. The CDR3 sequence is 14 residues long. The V gene end was trimmed by 3 bases and the J gene end by 6 bases; junction bases not matched to a gene: 7. Germline CDR1 and CDR2: SGHRS and YFSETQ.

This clone has ten or more counts. The chain employs TRBV28 and TRBJ2-1, with TRBD2 matching over 11 bases. Germline-derived CDR1 and CDR2 are MDHEN and SYDVKM. The CDR3 extends over 16 amino acids. J gave up 7 bases and V 6 bases, and 11 bases lay outside the gene matches. The DNA for the CDR3 is TGTGCCAGCAGCCGCCGACTAGCGGGACTAGGAAATGAGCAGTTCTTC. Translation gives CASSRRLAGLGNEQFF.

This clone was observed many times. The V gene is TRBV24-1, the J gene TRBJ2-2; TRBD2 matches 7 bases. Germline CDR1 is KGHDR and CDR2 is SFDVKD. J gave up 4 bases and V 7 bases, and 8 bases lay outside the gene matches. The CDR3 length is 15 residues. As DNA, the CDR3 is TGTGCCACCAGGGTACACGGGAGGAGCACCGGGGAGCTGTTTTTT. Amino acid sequence: CATRVHGRSTGELFF.

There are many counts of this clone. The chain employs TRBV30 and TRBJ2-2; D gene unclear. This CDR3 is built from 12 residues. Germline V gene lookup returns CDR1 GTSNPN and CDR2 SVGIG (reference sequence). V was pared by 0 bases and J by 7 bases, with 6 bases between. CDR3 nucleotide sequence: TGTGCCTGGAGTGTCCGGTTCGGGGAGCTGTTTTTT. Translating it yields CAWSVRFGELFF.

This clone showed up many times. The chain carries TRBV6-1 and TRBJ1-5; 8 bases align to TRBD1. Losses at the gene ends were 6 bases for V and 3 bases for J; bases not matched to a gene: 16. Germline assignment: CDR1 MNHNS and CDR2 SASEGT. This CDR3 spans 18 amino acids. The DNA of the CDR3 is TGTGCCAGCAGCAAACGTGACAGGGGAGGAGGTGACAATCAGCCCCAGCATTTT. Its protein product is CASSKRDRGGGDNQPQHF.

The CDR3 here is CASSAGRGRGVELFF. Here the CDR3 DNA reads TGTGCCAGCAGTGCTGGCAGGGGGCGGGGCGTGGAGCTGTTTTTT. The chain links TRBV6-1 to TRBJ2-2; 8 bases fit TRBD1. The germline gives CDR1 MNHNS, CDR2 SASEGT. The CDR3 spans 15 residues. Trimming at V came to 4 bases and at J to 10 bases, leaving 11 bases not matched to a gene.

This chain links TRBV11-3 with TRBJ2-3; a weak D match, TRBD1 (6 bases). V lost 5 bases to trimming and J lost 2 bases, with 17 bases between them. From germline, CDR1 is SGHNT and CDR2 YENEEA. The CDR3 runs 16 residues. CDR3 in DNA: TGTGCCAGCAGCCAGCCCGGACAGCTAAACACAGATACGCAGTATTTT. As protein: CASSQPGQLNTDTQYF.

This clone showed up just a few times. This CDR3 reads CASSLSREPYNEQFF. For the CDR3, the DNA is TGTGCCAGCAGTTTATCGAGAGAACCCTACAATGAGCAGTTCTTC. V and J are TRBV12-3 or TRBV12-4 and TRBJ2-1; no reliable D call. V gave up 2 bases and J gave up 2 bases, with 10 bases separating them. The CDR3 sequence is 15 residues long.

This clone was seen many times. The chain couples TRBV11-2 to TRBJ1-5, with D unclear. Germline CDR1 reads SGHAT; CDR2 reads FQNNGV. The germline V and J ends were trimmed by 0 bases and 4 bases, with 4 bases remaining between them. CDR3 size: 13 residues. The CDR3 loop reads CASSLEANQPQHF. In DNA, the CDR3 is TGTGCCAGCAGCTTAGAGGCAAATCAGCCCCAGCATTTT.

This clone was picked up a small number of times. Since no conserved phenylalanine or tryptophan closes the CDR3, a read error is the likely cause. The chain carries TRBV12-3 or TRBV12-4 and TRBJ2-6; possibly TRBD2 for D (6 bases). The ends were cut back, 5 bases at V and 2 bases at J, with 13 bases in the middle. The CDR3 is 16 residues long. CDR3 in amino acids: CASSTGERPGANVLTL. The CDR3 nucleotides read TGTGCCAGCAGTACGGGGGAACGGCCTGGGGCCAACGTCCTGACTTTA.

This clone was detected a few times. This chain uses TRBV24-1 with TRBJ2-2; D is unclear. Germline V CDR1 and CDR2: KGHDR, SFDVKD. V lost 8 bases to trimming and J lost 3 bases, with 9 bases between them. The CDR3 sequence is 13 residues long. The CDR3, as DNA: TGTGCCACCATGATGGACGACACCGGGGAGCTGTTTTTT. Protein: CATMMDDTGELFF.

A word on this clone: One base away lies a much larger clone, so this may be a sequencing read error. The V gene is TRBV20-1, the J gene TRBJ2-7, with D maybe TRBD2 (6 bases). This CDR3 region has 16 residues. The ends were cut back, 5 bases at V and 6 bases at J, with 26 bases in the middle. The germline gives CDR1 DFQATT, CDR2 SNEGSKA (reference sequence). The CDR3 nucleotides are TGCAGTGCTCCCGTGACAGTAGGACTAAAAGGCGGCGAGCAGTACTTC. Translated, it gives CSAPVTVGLKGGEQYF.